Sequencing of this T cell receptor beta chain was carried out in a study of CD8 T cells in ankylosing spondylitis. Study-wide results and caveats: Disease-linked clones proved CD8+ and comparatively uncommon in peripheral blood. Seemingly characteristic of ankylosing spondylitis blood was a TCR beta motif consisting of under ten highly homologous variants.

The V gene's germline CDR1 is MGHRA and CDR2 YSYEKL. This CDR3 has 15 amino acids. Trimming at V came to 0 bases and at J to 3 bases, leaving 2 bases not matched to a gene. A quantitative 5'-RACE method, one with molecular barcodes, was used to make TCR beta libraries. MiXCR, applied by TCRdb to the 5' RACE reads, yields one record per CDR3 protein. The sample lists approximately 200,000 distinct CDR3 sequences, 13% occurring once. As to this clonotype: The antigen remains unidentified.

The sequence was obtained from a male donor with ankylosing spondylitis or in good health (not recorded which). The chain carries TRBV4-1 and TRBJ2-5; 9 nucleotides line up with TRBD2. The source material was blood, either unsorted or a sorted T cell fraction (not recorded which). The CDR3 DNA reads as TGCGCCAGCAGCCAAGAAGGCGGGGGGGAAGAGACCCAGTACTTC. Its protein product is CASSQEGGGEETQYF.